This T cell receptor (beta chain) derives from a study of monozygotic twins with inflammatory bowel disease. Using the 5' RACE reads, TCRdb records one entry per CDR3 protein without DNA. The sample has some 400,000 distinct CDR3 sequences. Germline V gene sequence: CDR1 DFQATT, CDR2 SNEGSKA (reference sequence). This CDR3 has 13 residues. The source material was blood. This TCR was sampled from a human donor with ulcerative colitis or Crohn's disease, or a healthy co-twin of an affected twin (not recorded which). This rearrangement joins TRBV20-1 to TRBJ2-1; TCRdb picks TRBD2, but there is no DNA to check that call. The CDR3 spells CSARGTSGGVEFF.